This TCR beta chain appears in the sequencing data of a study of cytomegalovirus exposure and HLA in healthy donors. About the research overall: The 95 million to 120 million unique TCR beta sequences, from roughly 170 million T cells, were found by an earlier analysis. Study results and caveats: A few chains tied to CMV proved CMV antigen-specific in vitro. About 87% or about 30% of the time was how often most TCR beta V segments were productive, according to an earlier analysis.

PCR involved 60 Vbeta and 13 Jbeta primers. TCRdb's copy holds only in-frame clones and misses some; the assay was immunoSEQ multiplex PCR. The table shows approximately 120,000 clones, with around 80% occurring only once. The germline V gene encodes CDR1 SGHVS and CDR2 FQNEAQ. This CDR3 has 13 amino acids. Trimming cost V 3 bases and J 7 bases, with 10 bases left between them. Concerning this clone: The antigen remains unidentified.

The receptor's source is a female donor in good health and CMV-seronegative. Input material: PBMCs. The V gene is TRBV7-8, the J gene TRBJ1-5, with D possibly being TRBD1 (6 bases). The CDR3 protein is CASSLERGQPQHF. The DNA for the CDR3 is TGTGCCAGCAGCTTGGAGAGGGGGCAGCCCCAGCATTTT.